This entry describes one T cell receptor (beta chain). What it recognizes is unknown. Each CDR3 protein is one row after TCRdb ran MiXCR on the reads. The sample has 75,000 to 100,000 distinct CDR3 sequences; approximately 45% are singletons. V dropped 3 bases and J dropped 3 bases, with 9 bases sitting between them. CDR3 size: 14 residues. The data were obtained in a study of T cell repertoires in cytomegalovirus infection. This chain links TRBV12-3 or TRBV12-4 with TRBJ1-3; D unresolved. The TCR comes from a human donor in good health (CMV status not recorded). Some clones in this sample may be carry-over from other donors' samples. The specimen was CD8+ T cells from cultured PBMCs, collected from culture after CMV antigen stimulation. DNA for the CDR3: TGTGCCAGCAGTTTCGACTCCCATGGAAACACCATATATTTT. As protein: CASSFDSHGNTIYF.